Only one count was recorded for the clone carrying this T cell receptor beta chain. V shed 3 bases and J 3 bases; nucleotides not matched to a gene: 2. The CDR3 totals 14 residues. CDR1 is SGHVS, CDR2 FQNEAQ, per germline. The source of the sample is a study of blood T cell repertoires in COVID-19. Repertoires were generated with immunoSEQ multiplex PCR, while TCRdb's copy carries only in-frame clones and drops some. The sample holds a few hundred thousand clones, roughly 86% seen once. The TCR originated in a woman in her 30s with acute or convalescent COVID-19. The sequencing input was peripheral blood. V is TRBV7-8 and J is TRBJ1-5, with TRBD1 identical over 7 bases. CDR3 region: CASSLTGSNQPQHF. DNA for the CDR3: TGTGCCAGCAGCTTGACAGGGTCCAATCAGCCCCAGCATTTT.